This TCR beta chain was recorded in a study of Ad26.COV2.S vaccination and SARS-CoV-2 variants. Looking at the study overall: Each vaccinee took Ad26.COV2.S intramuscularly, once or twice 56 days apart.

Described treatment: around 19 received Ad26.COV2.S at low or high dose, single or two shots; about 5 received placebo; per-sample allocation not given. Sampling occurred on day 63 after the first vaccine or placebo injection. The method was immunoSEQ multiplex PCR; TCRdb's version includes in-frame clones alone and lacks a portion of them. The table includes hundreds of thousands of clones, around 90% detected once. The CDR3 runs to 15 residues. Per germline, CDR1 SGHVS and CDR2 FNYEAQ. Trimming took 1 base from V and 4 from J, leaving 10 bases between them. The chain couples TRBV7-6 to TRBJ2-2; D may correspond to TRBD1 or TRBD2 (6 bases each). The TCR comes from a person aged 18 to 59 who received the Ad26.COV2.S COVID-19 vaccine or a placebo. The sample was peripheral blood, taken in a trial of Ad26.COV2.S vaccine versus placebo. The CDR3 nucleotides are TGTGCCAGCAGCTTAGGGGGGGCGCGCACCGGGGAGCTGTTTTTT. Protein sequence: CASSLGGARTGELFF. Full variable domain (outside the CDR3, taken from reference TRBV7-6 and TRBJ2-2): GAGVSQSPRYKVTKRGQDVALRCDPISGHVSLYWYRQALGQGPEFLTYFNYEAQQDKSGLPNDRFSAERPEGSISTLTIQRTEQRDSAMYRCASSLGGARTGELFFGEGSRLTVL.